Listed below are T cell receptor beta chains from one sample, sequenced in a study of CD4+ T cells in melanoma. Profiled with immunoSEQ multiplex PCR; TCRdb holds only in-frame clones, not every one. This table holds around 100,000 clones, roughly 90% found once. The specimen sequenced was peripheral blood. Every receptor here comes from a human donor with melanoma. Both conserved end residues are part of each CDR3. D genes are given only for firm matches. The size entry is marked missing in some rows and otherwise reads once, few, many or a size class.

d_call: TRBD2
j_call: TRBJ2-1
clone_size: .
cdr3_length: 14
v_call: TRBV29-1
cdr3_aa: CSVVGGSMGNEQFF
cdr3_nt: TGCAGCGTTGTGGGCGGGAGTATGGGGAATGAGCAGTTCTTC

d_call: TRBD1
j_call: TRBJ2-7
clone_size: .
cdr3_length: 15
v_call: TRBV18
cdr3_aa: CASSPPTGKAYEQYF
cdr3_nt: TGTGCCAGCTCACCACCGACAGGGAAGGCCTACGAGCAGTACTTC

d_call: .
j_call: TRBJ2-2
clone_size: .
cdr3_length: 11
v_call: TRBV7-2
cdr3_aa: CASSSSIELFF
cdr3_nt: TGTGCCAGCAGCTCAAGCATTGAGCTGTTTTTT

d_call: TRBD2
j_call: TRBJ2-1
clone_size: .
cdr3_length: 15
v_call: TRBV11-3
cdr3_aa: CASSLSGNSYNEQFF
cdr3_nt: TGTGCCAGCAGCTTAAGCGGGAACTCCTACAATGAGCAGTTCTTC

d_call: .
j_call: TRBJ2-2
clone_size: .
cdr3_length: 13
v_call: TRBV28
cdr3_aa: CASSRTNTGELFF
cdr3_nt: TGTGCCAGCAGCCGAACCAACACCGGGGAGCTGTTTTTT

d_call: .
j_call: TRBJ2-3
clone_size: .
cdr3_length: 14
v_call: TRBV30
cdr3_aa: CAWRPGDGGDTQYF
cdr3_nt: TGTGCCTGGAGACCAGGGGACGGTGGGGATACGCAGTATTTT

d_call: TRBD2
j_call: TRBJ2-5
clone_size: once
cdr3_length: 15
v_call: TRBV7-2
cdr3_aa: CASSLAGTNQETQYF
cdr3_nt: TGTGCCAGCAGCTTAGCGGGGACTAACCAAGAGACCCAGTACTTC

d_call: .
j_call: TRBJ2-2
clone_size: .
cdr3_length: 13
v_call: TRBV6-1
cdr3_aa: CASTGYEGGELFF
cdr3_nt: TGTGCCAGCACTGGGTATGAGGGCGGGGAGCTGTTTTTT

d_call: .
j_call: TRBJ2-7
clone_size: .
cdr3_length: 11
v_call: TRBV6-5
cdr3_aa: CASSYEYEQYF
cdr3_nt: TGTGCCAGCAGTTACGAGTACGAGCAGTACTTC

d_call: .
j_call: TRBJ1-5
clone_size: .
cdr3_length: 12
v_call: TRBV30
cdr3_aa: CAWNWGNQPQHF
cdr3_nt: TGTGCCTGGAACTGGGGCAATCAGCCCCAGCATTTT

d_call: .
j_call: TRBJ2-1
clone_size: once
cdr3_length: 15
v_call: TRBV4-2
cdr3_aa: CASSQSLGVYNEQFF
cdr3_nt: TGTGCCAGCAGCCAGAGCCTGGGGGTGTACAATGAGCAGTTCTTC

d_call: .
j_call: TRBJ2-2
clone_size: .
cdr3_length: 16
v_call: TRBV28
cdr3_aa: CASSPERSRYTGELFF
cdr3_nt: TGTGCCAGCAGTCCTGAGAGGTCCAGGTACACCGGGGAGCTGTTTTTT

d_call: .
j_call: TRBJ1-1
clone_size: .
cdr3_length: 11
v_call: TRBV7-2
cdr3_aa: CASSLGLEAFF
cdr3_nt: TGTGCCAGCAGCTTAGGTCTTGAAGCTTTCTTT

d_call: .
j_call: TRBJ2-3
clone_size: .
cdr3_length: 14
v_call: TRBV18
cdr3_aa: CASSPPVNTDTQYF
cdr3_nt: TGTGCCAGCTCACCACCGGTCAACACAGATACGCAGTATTTT

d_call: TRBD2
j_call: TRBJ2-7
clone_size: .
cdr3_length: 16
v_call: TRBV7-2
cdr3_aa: CASSLGLAGGTDEQYF
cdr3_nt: TGTGCCAGCAGCTTGGGACTAGCGGGGGGAACGGACGAGCAGTACTTC

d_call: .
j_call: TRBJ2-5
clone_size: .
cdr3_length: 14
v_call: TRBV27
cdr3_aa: CASSLSGGRETQYF
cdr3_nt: TGTGCCAGCAGTTTATCGGGGGGGCGAGAGACCCAGTACTTC

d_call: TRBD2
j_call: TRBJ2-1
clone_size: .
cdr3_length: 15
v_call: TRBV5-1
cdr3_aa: CASSLELRGYNEQFF
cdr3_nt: TGCGCCAGCAGCTTGGAGTTGCGGGGGTACAATGAGCAGTTCTTC